The entry below describes one T cell receptor beta chain. Its specificity is not known. The data derive from a study of cytomegalovirus exposure and HLA in healthy donors. Study findings and constraints: Some V segments (TRBV6-2 and TRBV6-3 among them) were excluded as indistinguishable. Most of the TCR beta V segments (in an earlier analysis) were productive either about 87% or about 30% of the time.

The V gene lost 2 bases and the J gene lost 1 base, with 7 bases spanning the gap. This CDR3 is built from 13 residues. CDR1 is SGHRS, CDR2 YFSETQ, per germline. Amplification used 60 Vbeta primers and 13 Jbeta primers. Using immunoSEQ multiplex PCR, the repertoire was profiled, and TCRdb retains in-frame clones only, with some absent. The data show 200,000 or so clones, roughly 84% seen once. The material sequenced was PBMCs. This clonotype was sampled from a boy aged 5-17 years in good health and CMV-seronegative. The chain has TRBV5-1 and TRBJ2-7; D is uncertain. CDR3 sequence: CASSFDLSYEQYF. CDR3 DNA: TGCGCCAGCAGCTTTGACTTGTCCTACGAGCAGTACTTC.